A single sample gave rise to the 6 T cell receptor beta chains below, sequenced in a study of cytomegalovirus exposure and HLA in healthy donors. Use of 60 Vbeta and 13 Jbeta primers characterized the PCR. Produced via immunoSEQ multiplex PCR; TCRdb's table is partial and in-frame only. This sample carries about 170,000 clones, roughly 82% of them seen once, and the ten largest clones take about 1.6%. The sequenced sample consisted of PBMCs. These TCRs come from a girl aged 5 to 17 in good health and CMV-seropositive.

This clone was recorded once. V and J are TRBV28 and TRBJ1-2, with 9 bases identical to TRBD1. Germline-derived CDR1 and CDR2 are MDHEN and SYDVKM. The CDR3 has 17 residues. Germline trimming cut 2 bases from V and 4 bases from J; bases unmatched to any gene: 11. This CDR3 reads CASSLPSRDREFYGYTF. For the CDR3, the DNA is TGTGCCAGCAGTTTACCTTCTCGGGACAGGGAATTCTATGGCTACACCTTC.

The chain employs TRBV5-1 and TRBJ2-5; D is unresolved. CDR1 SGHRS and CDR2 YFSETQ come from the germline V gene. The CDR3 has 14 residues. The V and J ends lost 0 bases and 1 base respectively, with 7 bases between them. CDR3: CASSLAGFQETQYF. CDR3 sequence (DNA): TGCGCCAGCAGCTTGGCTGGCTTCCAAGAGACCCAGTACTTC.

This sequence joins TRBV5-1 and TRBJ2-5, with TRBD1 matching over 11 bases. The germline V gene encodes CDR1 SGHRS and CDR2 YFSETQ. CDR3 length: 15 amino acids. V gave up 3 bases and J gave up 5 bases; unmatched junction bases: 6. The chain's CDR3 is CASSYRTGGGETQYF. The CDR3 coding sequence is TGCGCCAGCAGCTACCGGACAGGGGGCGGGGAGACCCAGTACTTC.

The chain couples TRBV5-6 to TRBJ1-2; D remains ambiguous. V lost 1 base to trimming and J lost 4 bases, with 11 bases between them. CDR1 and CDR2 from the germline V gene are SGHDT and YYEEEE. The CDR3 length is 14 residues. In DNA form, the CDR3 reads TGTGCCAGCAGCTTGAGGGCCGGGAGCTATGGCTACACCTTC. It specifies CASSLRAGSYGYTF.

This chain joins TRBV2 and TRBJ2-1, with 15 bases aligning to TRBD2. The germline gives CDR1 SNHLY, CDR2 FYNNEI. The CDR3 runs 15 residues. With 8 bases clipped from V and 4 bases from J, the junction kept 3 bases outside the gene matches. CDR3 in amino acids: CASGGLAGGYNEQFF. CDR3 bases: TGTGCCAGCGGGGGACTAGCGGGAGGATACAATGAGCAGTTCTTC.

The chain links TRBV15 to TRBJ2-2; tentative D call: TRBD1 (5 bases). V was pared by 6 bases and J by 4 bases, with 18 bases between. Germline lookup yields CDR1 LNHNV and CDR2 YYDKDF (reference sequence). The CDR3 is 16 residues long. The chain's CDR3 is CATSSPKQGITGELFF. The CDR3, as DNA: TGTGCCACCAGTAGCCCCAAGCAGGGAATCACCGGGGAGCTGTTTTTT. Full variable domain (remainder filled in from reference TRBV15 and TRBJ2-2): DAMVIQNPRYQVTQFGKPVTLSCSQTLNHNVMYWYQQKSSQAPKLLFHYYDKDFNNEADTPDNFQSRRPNTSFCFLDIRSPGLGDTAMYLCATSSPKQGITGELFFGEGSRLTVL.